A selection of T cell receptor beta chains follows, all from one sample in a study of sequential checkpoint blockade in melanoma. TCRdb's copy holds only in-frame clones and misses some; the assay was immunoSEQ multiplex PCR. The sample has thousands of clones, almost 60% seen once. The material was CD8+ T cells sorted from blood (inferred from file names), obtained from a patient given nivolumab and ipilimumab in sequence. The receptor source for this set is a human donor with melanoma. Both conserved end residues are part of each CDR3. A D gene is named only where the DNA matches it firmly. The listing skips clone size in some rows; elsewhere it reads once, few, many or a size class.

D gene: -
CDR3 length: 13
J gene: TRBJ2-7
V gene: TRBV30
clone size: once
CDR3 DNA: TGTGCCTGGGAAACGGGTCCTCGGTACGAGCAGTACTTC
CDR3 protein: CAWETGPRYEQYF

D gene: -
CDR3 length: 14
J gene: TRBJ1-1
V gene: TRBV9
clone size: medium-sized
CDR3 DNA: TGTGCCAGCAGCCCATTAACAGGGAGCACTGAAGCTTTCTTT
CDR3 protein: CASSPLTGSTEAFF

D gene: -
CDR3 length: 15
J gene: TRBJ2-7
V gene: TRBV5-6
clone size: -
CDR3 DNA: TGTGCCAGCAGAAAAAGCAGGGGGGCGGGCTACGAGCAGTACTTC
CDR3 protein: CASRKSRGAGYEQYF

D gene: -
CDR3 length: 9
J gene: TRBJ2-7
V gene: TRBV10-1
clone size: -
CDR3 DNA: TGCGCCACCGCGCACGAGCAGTACTTC
CDR3 protein: CATAHEQYF

D gene: TRBD1
CDR3 length: 15
J gene: TRBJ1-6
V gene: TRBV4-1
clone size: once
CDR3 DNA: TGCGCCAGCAGCGAGACAGGGGGAGCCACTTCACCCCTCCACTTT
CDR3 protein: CASSETGGATSPLHF

D gene: -
CDR3 length: 13
J gene: TRBJ1-2
V gene: TRBV27
clone size: few
CDR3 DNA: TGTGCCAGCAGTCCCTCCGGAGGTTATGGCTACACCTTC
CDR3 protein: CASSPSGGYGYTF

D gene: -
CDR3 length: 13
J gene: TRBJ2-7
V gene: TRBV19
clone size: -
CDR3 DNA: TGTGCCAGTAGCCCTCCGGGGGCCTACGAGCAGTACTTC
CDR3 protein: CASSPPGAYEQYF

D gene: TRBD2
CDR3 length: 15
J gene: TRBJ2-3
V gene: TRBV6-4
clone size: few
CDR3 DNA: TGTGCCAGCAGCCCGGCTAGCGGGGGGACAGATACGCAGTATTTT
CDR3 protein: CASSPASGGTDTQYF

D gene: TRBD1
CDR3 length: 12
J gene: TRBJ1-2
V gene: TRBV29-1
clone size: -
CDR3 DNA: TGCAGCGTACCGGGACAGGGGTTCGGCTACACCTTC
CDR3 protein: CSVPGQGFGYTF

D gene: TRBD2
CDR3 length: 15
J gene: TRBJ2-3
V gene: TRBV4-1
clone size: -
CDR3 DNA: TGCGCCAGCAGCCGATACGGGGGGGCATCAGATACGCAGTATTTT
CDR3 protein: CASSRYGGASDTQYF

D gene: -
CDR3 length: 15
J gene: TRBJ2-7
V gene: TRBV19
clone size: -
CDR3 DNA: TGTGCCAGTAGTATAGATGCGGCCAGTTCCTACGAGCAGTACTTC
CDR3 protein: CASSIDAASSYEQYF

D gene: -
CDR3 length: 13
J gene: TRBJ1-1
V gene: TRBV27
clone size: -
CDR3 DNA: TGTGCCAGCACGGAGGGAGCGGGCACTGAAGCTTTCTTT
CDR3 protein: CASTEGAGTEAFF

D gene: -
CDR3 length: 15
J gene: TRBJ2-1
V gene: TRBV14
clone size: few
CDR3 DNA: TGTGCCAGCAGCCAAGAGCGGACAGCCGCAGGGGAGCAGTTCTTC
CDR3 protein: CASSQERTAAGEQFF

D gene: TRBD1
CDR3 length: 14
J gene: TRBJ1-2
V gene: TRBV2
clone size: few
CDR3 DNA: TGTGCCAGCAGTGATCTGACAGGGAGAGGTGGCTACACCTTC
CDR3 protein: CASSDLTGRGGYTF

D gene: -
CDR3 length: 17
J gene: TRBJ1-5
V gene: TRBV4-2
clone size: -
CDR3 DNA: TGTGCCAGCAGCCAAGAGGTAGGACTCGGGGGCAATCAGCCCCAGCATTTT
CDR3 protein: CASSQEVGLGGNQPQHF

D gene: TRBD1
CDR3 length: 12
J gene: TRBJ2-7
V gene: TRBV29-1
clone size: -
CDR3 DNA: TGCAGCGTGGGGACAGGTTCGTACGAGCAGTACTTC
CDR3 protein: CSVGTGSYEQYF

D gene: -
CDR3 length: 13
J gene: TRBJ1-1
V gene: TRBV19
clone size: few
CDR3 DNA: TGTGCCAGTAGTATAGGTAGTAACACTGAAGCTTTCTTT
CDR3 protein: CASSIGSNTEAFF

D gene: TRBD2
CDR3 length: 15
J gene: TRBJ2-1
V gene: TRBV5-5
clone size: -
CDR3 DNA: TGTGCCAGCAGCTTATGGGGACTAGGGTATGATGAGCAGTTCTTC
CDR3 protein: CASSLWGLGYDEQFF

D gene: -
CDR3 length: 12
J gene: TRBJ2-7
V gene: TRBV27
clone size: -
CDR3 DNA: TGTGCCAGCAGTTTTAGGGGATACGAGCAGTACTTC
CDR3 protein: CASSFRGYEQYF

D gene: TRBD2
CDR3 length: 14
J gene: TRBJ2-7
V gene: TRBV28
clone size: few
CDR3 DNA: TGTGCCAGCAGCCATAGCGGGGGGTCCTACGAGCAGTACTTC
CDR3 protein: CASSHSGGSYEQYF

D gene: TRBD1
CDR3 length: 14
J gene: TRBJ1-5
V gene: TRBV6-5
clone size: -
CDR3 DNA: TGTGCCAGCAGCCCTGGACAGGGGGGTCAGCCCCAGCATTTT
CDR3 protein: CASSPGQGGQPQHF

D gene: TRBD1
CDR3 length: 14
J gene: TRBJ2-7
V gene: TRBV5-1
clone size: -
CDR3 DNA: TGCGCCAGCAGCTTTGGGACAGGGCACCCCGAGCAGTACTTC
CDR3 protein: CASSFGTGHPEQYF

D gene: TRBD1
CDR3 length: 14
J gene: TRBJ1-1
V gene: TRBV29-1
clone size: -
CDR3 DNA: TGCAGCGTGACCGGGACAGGGGCTTTTGTGGAAGCTTTCTTT
CDR3 protein: CSVTGTGAFVEAFF

D gene: TRBD2
CDR3 length: 13
J gene: TRBJ2-7
V gene: TRBV7-9
clone size: few
CDR3 DNA: TGTGCCAGCAGCGGGACTAACTCCTACGAGCAGTACTTC
CDR3 protein: CASSGTNSYEQYF

D gene: TRBD1
CDR3 length: 16
J gene: TRBJ1-5
V gene: TRBV4-3
clone size: -
CDR3 DNA: TGCGCCAGCAGCCTAACTCTCGGGACAGGCTATCAGCCCCAGCATTTT
CDR3 protein: CASSLTLGTGYQPQHF

D gene: -
CDR3 length: 14
J gene: TRBJ2-6
V gene: TRBV15
clone size: -
CDR3 DNA: TGTGCCACCAGCCTACGCTCTGGGGCCAACGTCCTGACTTTC
CDR3 protein: CATSLRSGANVLTF

D gene: -
CDR3 length: 14
J gene: TRBJ2-7
V gene: TRBV13
clone size: -
CDR3 DNA: TGTGCCAGCAGCTCCAGGGGTTATAAAGACGAGCAGTACTTC
CDR3 protein: CASSSRGYKDEQYF

D gene: -
CDR3 length: 14
J gene: TRBJ2-7
V gene: TRBV5-1
clone size: few
CDR3 DNA: TGTGCCAGCAGCCGGAGGGGAGTCTCCTACGAGCAGTACTTC
CDR3 protein: CASSRRGVSYEQYF

D gene: TRBD1
CDR3 length: 17
J gene: TRBJ2-1
V gene: TRBV11-2
clone size: -
CDR3 DNA: TGTGCCAGCAGCCCCTTTTTCTCCCCGGGACAGGGGAATGAGCAGTTCTTC
CDR3 protein: CASSPFFSPGQGNEQFF

D gene: -
CDR3 length: 11
J gene: TRBJ2-1
V gene: TRBV5-8
clone size: -
CDR3 DNA: TGTGCCAGCAGCGTAAACAATGAGCAGTTCTTC
CDR3 protein: CASSVNNEQFF

D gene: TRBD1
CDR3 length: 15
J gene: TRBJ1-5
V gene: TRBV6-1
clone size: -
CDR3 DNA: TGTGCCAGCAGTGAAGCAGGACAGGGGGGTCAGCCCCAGCATTTT
CDR3 protein: CASSEAGQGGQPQHF

D gene: TRBD1
CDR3 length: 16
J gene: TRBJ1-2
V gene: TRBV28
clone size: medium-sized
CDR3 DNA: TGTGCCAGCAGTTTACGGACAGGGGTCACCTCGGATGGCTACACCTTC
CDR3 protein: CASSLRTGVTSDGYTF

D gene: -
CDR3 length: 14
J gene: TRBJ2-3
V gene: TRBV7-6
clone size: few
CDR3 DNA: TGTGCCAGCAGCTTAATGGGGGCGCGGGATACGCAGTATTTT
CDR3 protein: CASSLMGARDTQYF

D gene: TRBD1
CDR3 length: 15
J gene: TRBJ1-1
V gene: TRBV6-1
clone size: once
CDR3 DNA: TGTGCCAGCAGTAGAAACAGGGGGAGGAACACTGAAGCTTTCTTT
CDR3 protein: CASSRNRGRNTEAFF

D gene: -
CDR3 length: 13
J gene: TRBJ1-6
V gene: TRBV27
clone size: -
CDR3 DNA: TGTGCCAGCAGCCCTACAGGGTCCTCACCCCTCCACTTT
CDR3 protein: CASSPTGSSPLHF

D gene: -
CDR3 length: 14
J gene: TRBJ1-5
V gene: TRBV7-9
clone size: -
CDR3 DNA: TGTGCCAGCAGCTTGGGGGGGAATAATCAGCCCCAGCATTTT
CDR3 protein: CASSLGGNNQPQHF

D gene: -
CDR3 length: 14
J gene: TRBJ2-7
V gene: TRBV4-2
clone size: -
CDR3 DNA: TGTGCCAGCAGCCACCGGGACAAGACCTACGAGCAGTACTTC
CDR3 protein: CASSHRDKTYEQYF

D gene: TRBD1
CDR3 length: 13
J gene: TRBJ1-2
V gene: TRBV5-6
clone size: -
CDR3 DNA: TGTGCCAGCAGCTCAATGGACAGGGAGGGCTACACCTTC
CDR3 protein: CASSSMDREGYTF

D gene: -
CDR3 length: 12
J gene: TRBJ1-6
V gene: TRBV7-9
clone size: -
CDR3 DNA: TGTGCCAGCAGACGGGGGGATTCACCCCTCCACTTT
CDR3 protein: CASRRGDSPLHF

D gene: -
CDR3 length: 15
J gene: TRBJ1-1
V gene: TRBV7-9
clone size: -
CDR3 DNA: TGTGCCAGCAGCACCCTTATTGTCGGGGGCACTGAAGCTTTCTTT
CDR3 protein: CASSTLIVGGTEAFF

D gene: -
CDR3 length: 11
J gene: TRBJ1-1
V gene: TRBV29-1
clone size: -
CDR3 DNA: TGCAGCGTTTTATCGAACACTGAAGCTTTCTTT
CDR3 protein: CSVLSNTEAFF